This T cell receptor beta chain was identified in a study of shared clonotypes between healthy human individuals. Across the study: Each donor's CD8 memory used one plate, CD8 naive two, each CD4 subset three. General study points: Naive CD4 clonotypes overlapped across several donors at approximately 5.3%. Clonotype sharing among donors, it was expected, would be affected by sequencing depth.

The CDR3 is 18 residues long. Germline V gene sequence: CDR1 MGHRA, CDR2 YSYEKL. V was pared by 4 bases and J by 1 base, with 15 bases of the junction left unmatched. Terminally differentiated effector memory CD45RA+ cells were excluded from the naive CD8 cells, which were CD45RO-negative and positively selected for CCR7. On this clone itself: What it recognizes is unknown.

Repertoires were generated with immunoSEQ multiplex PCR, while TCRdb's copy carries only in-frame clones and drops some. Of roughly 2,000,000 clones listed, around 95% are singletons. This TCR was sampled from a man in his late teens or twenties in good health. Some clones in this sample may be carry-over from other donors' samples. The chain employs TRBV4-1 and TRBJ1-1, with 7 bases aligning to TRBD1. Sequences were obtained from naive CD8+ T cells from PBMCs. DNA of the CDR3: TGCGCCAGCAGCCCCTGGATCGGGCAGGGGGAGGAGAACACTGAAGCTTTCTTT. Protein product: CASSPWIGQGEENTEAFF.